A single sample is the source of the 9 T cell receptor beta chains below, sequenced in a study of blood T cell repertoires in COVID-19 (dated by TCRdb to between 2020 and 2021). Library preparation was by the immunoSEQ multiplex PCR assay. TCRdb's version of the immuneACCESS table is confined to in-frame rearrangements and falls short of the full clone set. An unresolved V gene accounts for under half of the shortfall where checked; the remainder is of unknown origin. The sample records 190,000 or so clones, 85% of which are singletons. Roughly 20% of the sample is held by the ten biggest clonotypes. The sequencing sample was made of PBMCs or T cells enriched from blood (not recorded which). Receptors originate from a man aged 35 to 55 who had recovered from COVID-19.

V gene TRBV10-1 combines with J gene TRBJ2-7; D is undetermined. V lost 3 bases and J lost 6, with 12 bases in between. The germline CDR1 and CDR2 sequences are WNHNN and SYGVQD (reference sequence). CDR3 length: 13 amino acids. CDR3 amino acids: CASSDQVRPEQYF. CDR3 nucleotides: TGCGCCAGCAGTGACCAGGTCAGGCCCGAGCAGTACTTC.

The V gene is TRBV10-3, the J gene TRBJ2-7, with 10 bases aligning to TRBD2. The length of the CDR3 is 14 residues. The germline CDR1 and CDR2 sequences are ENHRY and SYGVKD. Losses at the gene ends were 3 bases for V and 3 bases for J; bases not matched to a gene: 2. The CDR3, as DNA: TGTGCCATCAGTGAAGCGGGAGGGGGCTACGAGCAGTACTTC. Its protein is CAISEAGGGYEQYF.

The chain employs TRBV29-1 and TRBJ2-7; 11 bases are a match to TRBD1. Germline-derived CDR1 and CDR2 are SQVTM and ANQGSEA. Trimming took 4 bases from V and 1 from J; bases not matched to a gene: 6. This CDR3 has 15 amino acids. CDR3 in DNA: TGCAGCGTTGTCCTGGACAGGGGGCGATCCTACGAGCAGTACTTC. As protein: CSVVLDRGRSYEQYF.

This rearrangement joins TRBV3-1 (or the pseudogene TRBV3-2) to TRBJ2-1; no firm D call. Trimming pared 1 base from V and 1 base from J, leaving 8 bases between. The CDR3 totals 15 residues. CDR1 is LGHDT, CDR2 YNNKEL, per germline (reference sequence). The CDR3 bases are TGTGCCAGCAGCCAAGGGAGCCGGTCCTACAATGAGCAGTTCTTC. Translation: CASSQGSRSYNEQFF.

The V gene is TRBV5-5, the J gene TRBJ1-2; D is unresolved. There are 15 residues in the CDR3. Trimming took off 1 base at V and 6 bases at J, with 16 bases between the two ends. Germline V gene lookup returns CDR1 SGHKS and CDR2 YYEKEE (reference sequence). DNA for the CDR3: TGTGCCAGCAGCTTGTCACAGATGAACCAGCATGGCTACACCTTC. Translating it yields CASSLSQMNQHGYTF.

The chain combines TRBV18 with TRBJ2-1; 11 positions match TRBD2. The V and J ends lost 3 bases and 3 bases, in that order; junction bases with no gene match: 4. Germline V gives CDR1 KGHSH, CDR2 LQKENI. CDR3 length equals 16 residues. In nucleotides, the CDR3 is TGTGCCAGCTCACCCTCGACTAGCGGGAACTACAATGAGCAGTTCTTC. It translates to CASSPSTSGNYNEQFF. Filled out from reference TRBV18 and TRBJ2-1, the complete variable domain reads NAGVMQNPRHLVRRRGQEARLRCSPMKGHSHVYWYRQLPEEGLKFMVYLQKENIIDESGMPKERFSAEFPKEGPSILRIQQVVRGDSAAYFCASSPSTSGNYNEQFFGPGTRLTVL.

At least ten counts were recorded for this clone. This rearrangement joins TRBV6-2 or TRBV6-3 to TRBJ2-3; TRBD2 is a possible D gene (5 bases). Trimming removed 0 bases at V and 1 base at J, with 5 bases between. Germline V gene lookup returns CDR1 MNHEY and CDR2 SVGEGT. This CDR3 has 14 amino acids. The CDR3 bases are TGTGCCAGCAGTTACTCTAGCGGCACAGATACGCAGTATTTT. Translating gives CASSYSSGTDTQYF.

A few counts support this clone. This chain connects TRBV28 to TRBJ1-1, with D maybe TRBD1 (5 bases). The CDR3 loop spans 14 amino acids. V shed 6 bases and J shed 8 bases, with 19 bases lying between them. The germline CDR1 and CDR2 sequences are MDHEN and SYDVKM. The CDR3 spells CASRLRGKSAEAFF. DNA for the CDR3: TGTGCCAGCAGACTACGGGGGAAAAGCGCGGAAGCTTTCTTT.

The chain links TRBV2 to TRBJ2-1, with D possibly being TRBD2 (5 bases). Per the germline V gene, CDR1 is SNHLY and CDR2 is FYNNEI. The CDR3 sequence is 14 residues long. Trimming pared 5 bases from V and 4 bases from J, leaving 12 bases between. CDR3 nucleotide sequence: TGTGCCAGCAGTCCGGAGGCCGCTTACAATGAGCAGTTCTTC. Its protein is CASSPEAAYNEQFF.